This T cell receptor (beta chain) was sequenced for a study of blood T cell repertoires in COVID-19 (dated by TCRdb to the early 2020s). About the study as a whole: Collaborator samples came from the United States, Italy and Spain and covered acute and convalescent phases of COVID-19. The material from the prospective study consisted of cDNA or gDNA derived from T cells, B-cell-depleted T cells, or PBMCs. Samples were obtained from the ongoing ImmuneRACE study (first 160 participants) and from about 1,300 subjects provided by 6 global collaborators. The dataset comprised deeply sampled blood TCRbeta repertoires from subjects exposed to, actively infected with, or recovered from COVID-19. A de-identified subject ID, COVID-19 status, age in years and sex were almost always included in the sample metadata. Where HLA class I and class II types were available, the types were taken from metadata supplied by the sample provider, not from assay-based typing. The repertoires were made available in a free public database intended to serve as a resource for research on the immune response to SARS-CoV-2.

General conclusions and limits of the study: The quantity of clinical and demographic metadata differed by source and by participant and was supplied without curation.

Trimming takes 2 bases off V and 0 bases off J; junction bases not matched to a gene: 12. CDR1 and CDR2 were assigned from the germline V gene as SGHRS and YFSETQ. From its cysteine to its phenylalanine, the CDR3 spans 18 amino acids. Kept here is only the CDR3 DNA, which spans 54 bases and is read in frame from base 1. In the prospective study, participants were roughly 18 to 95 years old, resided in approximately 25 geographic areas of the United States, and were enrolled through a virtual design. Cohort assignment in the prospective study relied on participant-reported clinical history from a screening survey and a study questionnaire. Exposed participants had been in contact, within 2 weeks of entering the study, with a person who had a PCR-confirmed or clinician-diagnosed case of COVID-19. Mobile phlebotomists in the prospective study collected whole blood, serum and a nasopharyngeal or oropharyngeal swab from every participant. Prospective study participants could optionally give additional blood draws and questionnaires over a roughly 2-month period. Prospective study blood samples were shipped either frozen or at room temperature before DNA extraction.

This clone was observed a handful of times. Its antigen is not yet known. No base quality information exists; no much larger clone differs at one position. TCRbeta CDR3 regions were amplified from genomic DNA by means of the immunoSEQ Assay, a bias-controlled multiplex PCR. Per the source publication's procedure: The number of nucleated cells in each sample was estimated from the amplification of reference gene primers within the assay. To quantify the absolute abundance of each unique TCRbeta CDR3 rearrangement, sequence reads were collapsed and filtered. Productive Simpson clonality was computed per sample as the square root of Simpson's diversity index over productive rearrangements. Entries here come from immuneACCESS through TCRdb and include only in-frame sequences with V and J called. Some clones fail to appear in such tables; in the studies checked, an unresolved V gene covers under half of the shortfall, and the cause of the remainder is unknown. V and J calls and clone size are those listed in that table; D and trimming were worked out from the DNA. Recorded for this sample are 210,000 or so clones; 88% of them occurred a single time. Together, the top ten hold under 4.5% of the sample.

Sequencing used PBMCs or T cells enriched from blood (not recorded which). The sequence derives from a woman aged 25 to 39 who had been exposed to COVID-19. The chain is encoded by TRBV5-1 joined to TRBJ2-7, with 9 central nucleotides matching TRBD2. This receptor has the CDR3 CASSLSDSGSPSSYEQYF. The DNA sequence reads TGCGCCAGCAGCTTAAGCGATAGCGGGAGTCCCAGCTCCTACGAGCAGTACTTC.